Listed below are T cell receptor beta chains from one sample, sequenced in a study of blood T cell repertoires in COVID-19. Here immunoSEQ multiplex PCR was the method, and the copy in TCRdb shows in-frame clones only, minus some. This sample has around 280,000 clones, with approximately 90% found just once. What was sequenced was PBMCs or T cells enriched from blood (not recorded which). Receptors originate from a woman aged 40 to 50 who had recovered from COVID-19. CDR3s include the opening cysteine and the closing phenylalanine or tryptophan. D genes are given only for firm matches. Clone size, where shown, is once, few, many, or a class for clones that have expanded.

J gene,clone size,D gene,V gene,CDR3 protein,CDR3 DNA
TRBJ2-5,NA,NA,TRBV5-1,CASSLPGQETQYF,TGCGCCAGCAGCTTGCCAGGCCAAGAGACCCAGTACTTC
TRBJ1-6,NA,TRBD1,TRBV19,CASSILGQGGNSPLHF,TGTGCCAGTAGTATCCTTGGACAGGGCGGTAATTCACCCCTCCACTTT
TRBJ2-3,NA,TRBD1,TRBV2,CASRQGVADTQYF,TGTGCCAGCAGGCAGGGGGTTGCGGATACGCAGTATTTT
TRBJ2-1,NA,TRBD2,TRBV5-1,CASSITSGIGEQFF,TGCGCCAGCAGCATAACTAGCGGGATAGGTGAGCAGTTCTTC
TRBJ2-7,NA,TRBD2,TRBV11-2,CASSLDRPAGPYEQYF,TGTGCCAGCAGCTTAGATAGGCCAGCGGGACCATACGAGCAGTACTTC
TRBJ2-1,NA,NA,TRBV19,CASHGPYQGEQFF,TGTGCCAGCCACGGACCCTACCAGGGTGAGCAGTTCTTC
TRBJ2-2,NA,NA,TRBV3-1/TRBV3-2,CASSQDYRESGELFF,TGTGCCAGCAGCCAAGATTATCGCGAGTCCGGGGAGCTGTTTTTT
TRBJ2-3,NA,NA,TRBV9,CASSSRANGRGFTDTQYF,TGTGCCAGCAGCTCCCGGGCAAACGGGAGAGGATTTACAGATACGCAGTATTTT
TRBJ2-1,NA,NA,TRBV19,CASSIEHRQQFF,TGTGCCAGTAGTATAGAACACCGTCAGCAGTTCTTC
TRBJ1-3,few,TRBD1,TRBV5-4,CASSWDRGNTIYF,TGTGCCAGCAGCTGGGACAGGGGAAACACCATATATTTT
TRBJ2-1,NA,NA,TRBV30,CAWSQKYNEQFF,TGTGCCTGGAGCCAGAAATACAATGAGCAGTTCTTC
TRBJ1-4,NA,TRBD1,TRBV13,CASSFWTGGNEKLFF,TGTGCCAGCAGCTTCTGGACAGGCGGTAATGAAAAACTGTTTTTT
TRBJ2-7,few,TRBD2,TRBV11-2,CASSLNAGESYEQYF,TGTGCCAGCAGCTTAAATGCGGGGGAGTCCTACGAGCAGTACTTC
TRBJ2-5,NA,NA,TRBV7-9,CASSLPGETQYF,TGTGCCAGCAGCTTACCCGGGGAGACCCAGTACTTC
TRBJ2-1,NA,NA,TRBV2,CASSVSGLSSGEQFF,TGTGCCAGCAGTGTGTCAGGACTCAGTAGCGGTGAGCAGTTCTTC
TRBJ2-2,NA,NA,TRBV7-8,CASSLGRTEPFVGELFF,TGTGCCAGCAGCTTAGGGAGGACAGAACCTTTTGTCGGGGAGCTGTTTTTT
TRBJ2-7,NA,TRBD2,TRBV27,CASRSYGRAYEQYF,TGTGCCAGCAGATCTTACGGGAGGGCCTACGAGCAGTACTTC
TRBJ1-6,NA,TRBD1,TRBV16,CASSHPTGGNSPLHF,TGTGCCAGCAGCCATCCGACAGGGGGAAATTCACCCCTCCACTTT
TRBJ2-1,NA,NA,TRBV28,CASSFGGNDNEQFF,TGTGCCAGCAGTTTCGGCGGGAACGACAATGAGCAGTTCTTC
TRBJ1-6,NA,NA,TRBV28,CASSFTRVVNSPLHF,TGTGCCAGCAGTTTTACGAGGGTCGTTAATTCACCCCTCCACTTT
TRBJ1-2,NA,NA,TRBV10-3,CAISEGVYGYTF,TGTGCCATCAGTGAGGGAGTCTATGGCTACACCTTC
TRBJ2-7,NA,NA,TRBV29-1,CSVPGVYEQYF,TGCAGCGTCCCAGGGGTCTACGAGCAGTACTTC
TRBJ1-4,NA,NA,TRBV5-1,CASSLAGVRRTNEKLFF,TGCGCCAGCAGCTTGGCCGGGGTCCGGCGGACTAATGAAAAACTGTTTTTT
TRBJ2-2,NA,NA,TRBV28,CASSLGGNTGELFF,TGTGCCAGCAGTTTGGGGGGAAACACCGGGGAGCTGTTTTTT
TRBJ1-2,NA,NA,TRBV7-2,CASSTDRTNYGYTF,TGTGCCAGCAGCACAGACAGGACGAACTATGGCTACACCTTC
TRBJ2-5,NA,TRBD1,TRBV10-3,CAISESGQQETQYF,TGTGCCATCAGTGAGTCGGGACAGCAAGAGACCCAGTACTTC
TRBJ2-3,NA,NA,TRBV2,CASSDLSDTTDTQYF,TGTGCCAGCAGTGACCTCAGCGATACCACAGATACGCAGTATTTT
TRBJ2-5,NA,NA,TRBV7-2,CASSVLLRAETQYF,TGTGCCAGCTCCGTATTGTTGAGGGCGGAGACCCAGTACTTC
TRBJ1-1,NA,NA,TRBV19,CASSVSSRWNTEAFF,TGTGCCAGTAGTGTTTCGTCCAGGTGGAACACTGAAGCTTTCTTT
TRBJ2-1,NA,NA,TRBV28,CASSRRMGGNNEQFF,TGTGCCAGCAGTCGCAGGATGGGGGGAAACAATGAGCAGTTCTTC
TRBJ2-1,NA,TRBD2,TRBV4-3,CASSQGGHFSSGRFYNEQFF,TGCGCCAGCAGCCAAGGCGGCCATTTTAGTAGCGGGAGGTTCTACAATGAGCAGTTCTTC
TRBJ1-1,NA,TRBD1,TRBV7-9,CASSTGQLTEAFF,TGTGCCAGCAGCACGGGACAGCTAACTGAAGCTTTCTTT
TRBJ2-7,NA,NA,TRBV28,CASSGQTNYEQYF,TGTGCCAGCAGTGGGCAGACCAACTACGAGCAGTACTTC
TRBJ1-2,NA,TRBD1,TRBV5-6,CASSIQGEGNYGYTF,TGTGCCAGCAGCATACAGGGGGAAGGGAACTATGGCTACACCTTC
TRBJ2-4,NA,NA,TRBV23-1,CASSQSVVVLAKNIQYF,TGCGCCAGCAGTCAATCGGTAGTGGTCCTAGCCAAAAACATTCAGTACTTC
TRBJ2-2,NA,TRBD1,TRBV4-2,CASTGQGKLAGELFF,TGTGCCAGCACCGGACAGGGGAAGTTGGCCGGGGAGCTGTTTTTT
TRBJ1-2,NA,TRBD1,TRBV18,CASSDRTGPSSGYTF,TGTGCCAGCTCAGATCGGACAGGACCATCGTCTGGCTACACCTTC
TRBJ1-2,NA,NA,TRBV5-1,CASSLGHSYGYTF,TGCGCCAGCAGCTTGGGACATTCCTATGGCTACACCTTC
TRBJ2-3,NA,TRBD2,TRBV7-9,CASSQFGLAGMTDTQYF,TGTGCCAGCAGCCAATTCGGACTAGCGGGAATGACAGATACGCAGTATTTT
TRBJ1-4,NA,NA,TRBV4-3,CASSRLQGWNEKLFF,TGCGCCAGCAGCCGCTTACAGGGTTGGAATGAAAAACTGTTTTTT
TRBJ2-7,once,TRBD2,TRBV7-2,CASSLGRAASYEQYF,TGTGCCAGCAGCTTGGGGAGGGCCGCATCCTACGAGCAGTACTTC
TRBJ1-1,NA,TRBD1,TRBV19,CASRGTGDPNTEAFF,TGTGCCAGTAGAGGGACAGGGGATCCGAACACTGAAGCTTTCTTT
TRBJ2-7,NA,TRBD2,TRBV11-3,CASSRSLAEIYEQYF,TGTGCCAGCAGCCGCTCACTAGCGGAGATCTACGAGCAGTACTTC
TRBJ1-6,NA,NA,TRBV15,CATSTLRDSHSPLHF,TGTGCCACCAGCACTCTCAGGGATTCACATTCACCCCTCCACTTT
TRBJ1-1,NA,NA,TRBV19,CASRWAGPMNTEAFF,TGTGCCAGTAGATGGGCAGGGCCAATGAACACTGAAGCTTTCTTT
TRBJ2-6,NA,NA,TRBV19,CASSIPQFLSGANVLTF,TGTGCCAGTAGTATTCCGCAGTTTCTTTCTGGGGCCAACGTCCTGACTTTC
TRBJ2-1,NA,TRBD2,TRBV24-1,CATSDLPGLAEGGYNEQFF,TGTGCCACCAGTGATCTCCCGGGACTAGCGGAGGGGGGATACAATGAGCAGTTCTTC
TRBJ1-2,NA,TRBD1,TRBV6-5,CASRKPGQLNYGYTF,TGTGCCAGCAGAAAACCGGGACAGCTTAACTATGGCTACACCTTC
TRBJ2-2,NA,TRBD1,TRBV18,CASSPRIPGQQNTGELFF,TGTGCCAGCTCACCACGAATACCGGGACAGCAGAACACCGGGGAGCTGTTTTTT
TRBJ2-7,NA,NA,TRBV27,CASRGRSGGLGEQYF,TGTGCCAGCAGGGGGAGGAGCGGAGGGTTGGGGGAGCAGTACTTC